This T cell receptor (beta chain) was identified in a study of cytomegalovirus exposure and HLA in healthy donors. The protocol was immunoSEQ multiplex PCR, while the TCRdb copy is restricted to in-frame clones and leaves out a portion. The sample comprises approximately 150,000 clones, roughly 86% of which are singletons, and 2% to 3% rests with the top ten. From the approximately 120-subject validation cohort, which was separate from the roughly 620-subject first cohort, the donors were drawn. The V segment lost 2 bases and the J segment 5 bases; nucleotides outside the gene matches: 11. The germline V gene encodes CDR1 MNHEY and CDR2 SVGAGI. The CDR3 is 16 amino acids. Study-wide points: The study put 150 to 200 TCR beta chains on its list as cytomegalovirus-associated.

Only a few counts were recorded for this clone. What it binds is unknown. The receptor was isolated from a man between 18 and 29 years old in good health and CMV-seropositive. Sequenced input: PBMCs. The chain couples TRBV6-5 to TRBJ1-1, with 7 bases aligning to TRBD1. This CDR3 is CASSYRGRDFSTEAFF. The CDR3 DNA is TGTGCCAGCAGTTACAGGGGGCGGGATTTTAGTACTGAAGCTTTCTTT.